The clone carrying this TCR beta chain was seen more than once but under ten times. This sample was included in a study of T cells after yellow fever vaccination. MiXCR, applied by TCRdb to the 5' RACE reads, yields one record per CDR3 protein. The sample has some 550,000 distinct CDR3 sequences, about 19% seen once. The germline CDR1 and CDR2 sequences are MNHEY and SMNVEV (reference sequence). The CDR3 spans 18 residues. V trimming: 5 bases; J trimming: 7 bases; junction bases outside the gene matches: 12. V usage is TRBV27 and J usage is TRBJ2-2; TRBD2 agrees at 14 bases. The specimen comprised PBMCs, sampled 15 days after the yellow fever booster vaccination. The origin of this receptor is a man younger than 40 who received the YFV17D yellow fever vaccine. In DNA form, the CDR3 reads TGTGCCAGCAGTCTGGGACTAGCGGGAGTGGGGGATGTCGGGGAGCTGTTTTTT. This sequence encodes CASSLGLAGVGDVGELFF.